This entry lists 24 T cell receptor beta chains sequenced from one sample in a study of blood T cell repertoires in COVID-19. This table comes from immunoSEQ multiplex PCR, and its TCRdb copy is limited to in-frame clones, with some not included. The data show 70,000 to 90,000 clones, approximately 92% seen once. Sequencing was performed on peripheral blood. All receptors derive from a human donor in a cohort sampled during active COVID-19.

CDR3 in DNA: TGTGCCAGCAGCTTCCCGCCGGGACTAGCGATAGATACGCAGTATTTT. This translates into CASSFPPGLAIDTQYF. The V gene is TRBV7-6, the J gene TRBJ2-3, with TRBD2 matching 10 bases. This CDR3 is built from 16 residues. V shed 3 bases, J shed 5 bases, and the junction held 8 bases outside the gene matches. CDR1 SGHVS and CDR2 FNYEAQ come from the germline V gene.

V usage is TRBV19 and J usage is TRBJ2-1, with 8 bases lining up with TRBD1. The CDR3 contains 17 residues. CDR1 is LNHDA, CDR2 SQIVND, per germline (reference sequence). After removal of 5 bases from V and 6 bases from J, the junction contained 15 bases not matched to a gene. Here the CDR3 reads CASSRGQGTHTGNEQFF. Written as DNA, the CDR3 is TGTGCCAGTAGTCGCGGACAGGGAACCCACACGGGCAATGAGCAGTTCTTC.

The chain uses TRBV7-8 and TRBJ2-5, with 16 bases fitting TRBD2. This CDR3 spans 21 amino acids. The J segment lost 3 bases and the V segment lost 0 bases, leaving 13 bases of the junction unmatched. CDR1 is SGHVS, CDR2 FQNEAQ, per germline. The CDR3 DNA reads TGTGCCAGCAGCTTAGCCCACAGTCCGGGACTAGCGGGGGGGTTGGAAGAGACCCAGTACTTC. Its protein product is CASSLAHSPGLAGGLEETQYF.

V usage is TRBV6-1 and J usage is TRBJ1-5; perhaps TRBD1 as D (5 bases). The V and J ends lost 2 bases and 7 bases respectively, with 12 bases between them. The CDR3 sequence is 14 residues long. The germline V gene encodes CDR1 MNHNS and CDR2 SASEGT. The CDR3 sequence: CASSEMLGAQPQHF. The CDR3 DNA follows: TGTGCCAGCAGTGAAATGTTAGGGGCCCAGCCCCAGCATTTT.

This sequence joins TRBV28 and TRBJ2-7, with D uncertain. CDR1 and CDR2 (germline): MDHEN, SYDVKM. The CDR3 is made up of 12 amino acids. V shed 6 bases and J shed 2 bases, with 8 bases lying between them. The CDR3 DNA reads TGTGCCAGCAGGCAGGTACCCTACGAGCAGTACTTC. It encodes CASRQVPYEQYF.

The chain links TRBV20-1 to TRBJ1-1, with unresolved D. The CDR3 covers 11 residues. Trimming left V 2 bases short and J 1 base short, with 2 bases between. Germline CDR1 reads DFQATT; CDR2 reads SNEGSKA (reference sequence). As DNA, the CDR3 is TGCAGTGCTAGACGGAACACTGAAGCTTTCTTT. Translation: CSARRNTEAFF.

CDR3 DNA: TGCGCCAGCAGCTTGGTCCAGATCGCTTATAATTCACCCCTCCACTTT. Translation gives CASSLVQIAYNSPLHF. V usage is TRBV5-1 and J usage is TRBJ1-6; the D is unclear. Per germline, CDR1 SGHRS and CDR2 YFSETQ. V lost 0 bases and J lost 4, with 11 bases in between. This CDR3 has 16 residues.

The chain carries TRBV3-1 (or the pseudogene TRBV3-2) and TRBJ2-7; D call uncertain. V shed 0 bases and J shed 0 bases, with 6 bases lying between them. The germline V gene has CDR1 LGHDT and CDR2 YNNKEL (reference sequence). The CDR3 extends over 14 amino acids. The CDR3 here is CASSQDTSSYEQYF. DNA for the CDR3: TGTGCCAGCAGCCAAGACACAAGCTCCTACGAGCAGTACTTC.

The chain employs TRBV6-5 and TRBJ1-2; 8 nucleotides match TRBD1. CDR1 and CDR2 (germline): MNHEY, SVGAGI. There are 15 residues in the CDR3. With 5 bases clipped from V and 0 bases from J, the junction kept 5 bases outside the gene matches. The CDR3 protein is CASSKGQATNYGYTF. DNA for the CDR3: TGTGCCAGCAGTAAGGGACAGGCGACTAACTATGGCTACACCTTC.

V and J are TRBV19 and TRBJ1-5; 10 bases match TRBD1. Germline assignment: CDR1 LNHDA and CDR2 SQIVND (reference sequence). The J segment lost 5 bases and the V segment lost 6 bases, leaving 1 base of the junction unmatched. This CDR3 region has 13 residues. The CDR3 DNA is TGTGCCAGTAGAGACAGGGGGCATCAGCCCCAGCATTTT. This translates into CASRDRGHQPQHF.

CDR3 nucleotides: TGTGCCAGCAGTGAGTTAACGGGACAGGAGAGTCGCCTCCACTTT. Translated: CASSELTGQESRLHF. The chain recombines TRBV25-1 with TRBJ1-6; TRBD1 aligns across 8 bases. The V gene end was trimmed by 3 bases and the J gene end by 15 bases; junction bases not matched to a gene: 13. The CDR3 sequence is 15 residues long. Germline values: CDR1 MGHDK, CDR2 SYGVNS.

The V and J genes are TRBV9 and TRBJ2-3; tentatively, D is TRBD1 (5 bases). Germline CDR1 SGDLS, CDR2 YYNGEE. The germline V and J ends were trimmed by 0 bases and 6 bases, with 11 bases remaining between them. This CDR3 spans 14 amino acids. Here the CDR3 reads CASSVDRPRDTQYF. CDR3 sequence (DNA): TGTGCCAGCAGCGTAGACAGGCCCAGGGATACGCAGTATTTT.

This clone was counted once. The V gene is TRBV10-2, the J gene TRBJ1-4; D gene ambiguous. CDR3 length: 17 residues. Germline CDR1 and CDR2: WSHSY and SAAADI. The V end was cut by 0 bases, the J end by 4 bases, with 15 bases between. CDR3 sequence: CASSESSGQALNEKLFF. DNA for the CDR3: TGCGCCAGCAGTGAGTCATCCGGTCAGGCCCTTAATGAAAAACTGTTTTTT.

The chain recombines TRBV18 with TRBJ1-3; tentative D call: TRBD1 (6 bases). Trimming took 4 bases from V and 0 from J, leaving 10 bases between them. The CDR3 loop spans 15 amino acids. Germline loops: CDR1 KGHSH, CDR2 LQKENI. The CDR3 DNA sequence: TGTGCCAGCTCACTCTACAGGGCCTCTGGAAACACCATATATTTT. Translated, it gives CASSLYRASGNTIYF. The full variable domain, its missing parts supplied by reference TRBV18 and TRBJ1-3, is NAGVMQNPRHLVRRRGQEARLRCSPMKGHSHVYWYRQLPEEGLKFMVYLQKENIIDESGMPKERFSAEFPKEGPSILRIQQVVRGDSAAYFCASSLYRASGNTIYFGEGSWLTVV.

The chain couples TRBV6-6 to TRBJ2-5; D might be TRBD1 (5 bases). This CDR3 region has 13 residues. The germline gives CDR1 MNHNY, CDR2 SVGAGI (reference sequence). The germline V and J ends were trimmed by 11 bases and 2 bases, with 15 bases remaining between them. In nucleotides, the CDR3 is TGTGCCTGCGGACCACAGGAACAAGAGACCCAGTACTTC. The encoded protein is CACGPQEQETQYF.

This clone was seen once. The gene calls are TRBV7-8 and TRBJ2-5; 7 nucleotides match TRBD1. V trimming: 3 bases; J trimming: 2 bases; junction bases outside the gene matches: 3. The germline V gene encodes CDR1 SGHVS and CDR2 FQNEAQ. This CDR3 has 14 residues. CDR3 loop: CASSLGQLQETQYF. The CDR3 nucleotides read TGTGCCAGCAGCTTGGGACAGTTACAAGAGACCCAGTACTTC.

The chain recombines TRBV19 with TRBJ2-7; D possibly corresponds to TRBD2 (5 bases). Per germline, CDR1 LNHDA and CDR2 SQIVND (reference sequence). CDR3 size: 12 residues. Trimming removed 1 base at V and 4 bases at J, with 5 bases between. CDR3 sequence (DNA): TGTGCCAGTAGTATAGCGGGGTACGAGCAGTACTTC. As protein: CASSIAGYEQYF.

The sample holds a few counts of this clone. J is TRBJ1-6 and V is TRBV10-2; the D gene is possibly TRBD1 (5 bases). Germline values: CDR1 WSHSY, CDR2 SAAADI. This CDR3 region has 15 residues. Trimming removed 6 bases from V and 4 bases from J, with 13 bases in between. The CDR3 sequence: CASRWGGTYNSPLHF. CDR3 DNA: TGCGCCAGCAGGTGGGGGGGTACTTATAATTCACCCCTCCACTTT.

The chain has TRBV19 and TRBJ2-3; 8 bases are a match to TRBD1. The germline gives CDR1 LNHDA, CDR2 SQIVND (reference sequence). This CDR3 comprises 13 residues. Germline trimming cut 8 bases from V and 0 bases from J; bases unmatched to any gene: 1. Here the CDR3 DNA reads TGTGCCAGTCGGACAGGGAGCACAGATACGCAGTATTTT. Amino acid sequence: CASRTGSTDTQYF.

The chain recombines TRBV20-1 with TRBJ2-7, with no clear D. CDR1 DFQATT and CDR2 SNEGSKA come from the germline V gene (reference sequence). This CDR3 is built from 13 residues. The V and J ends lost 3 bases and 0 bases respectively, with 9 bases between them. The DNA for the CDR3 is TGCAGTGCTAGTAAGTACTCCTCCTACGAGCAGTACTTC. Residues: CSASKYSSYEQYF.

J is TRBJ2-1 and V is TRBV3-1 (or the pseudogene TRBV3-2); 8 nucleotides match TRBD1. The J segment lost 3 bases and the V segment lost 1 base, leaving 5 bases of the junction unmatched. The CDR3 contains 16 residues. The germline gives CDR1 LGHDT, CDR2 YNNKEL (reference sequence). The CDR3 bases are TGTGCCAGCAGCCAAGCCCGGGACAGGTACTACAATGAGCAGTTCTTC. Translation gives CASSQARDRYYNEQFF.

The chain uses TRBV11-2 and TRBJ1-5; 8 bases line up with TRBD1. Unmatched junction bases numbered 5, after V lost 1 base and J lost 6 bases. This CDR3 spans 15 amino acids. CDR1 and CDR2 (germline): SGHAT, FQNNGV. The CDR3 loop is CASSLVAGQGQPQHF. The CDR3 bases are TGTGCCAGCAGCTTAGTTGCTGGACAGGGTCAGCCCCAGCATTTT. Full variable domain (rest looked up from reference TRBV11-2 and TRBJ1-5): EAGVAQSPRYKIIEKRQSVAFWCNPISGHATLYWYQQILGQGPKLLIQFQNNGVVDDSQLPKDRFSAERLKGVDSTLKIQPAKLEDSAVYLCASSLVAGQGQPQHFGDGTRLSIL.

CDR3 in DNA: TGTGCCTGGAGTCACAGGGGTCCGTCGTACGAGCAGTACTTC. Translated, it gives CAWSHRGPSYEQYF. This chain joins TRBV30 and TRBJ2-7; TRBD1 agrees at 7 bases. Trimming removed 2 bases from V and 4 bases from J; junction bases left unmatched: 8. The CDR3 length is 14 residues. Germline V CDR1 and CDR2: GTSNPN, SVGIG (reference sequence).

This clone occurred once. The chain is built from TRBV18 and TRBJ2-3; TRBD2 agrees at 13 bases. Trimming cost V 6 bases and J 1 base; bases outside gene matches: 4. The CDR3 is made up of 16 amino acids. CDR1 and CDR2 (germline): KGHSH, LQKENI. CDR3 residues: CASSPGTSGGTDTQYF. CDR3 DNA: TGTGCCAGCTCCCCGGGGACTAGCGGGGGCACAGATACGCAGTATTTT.